Following are 5 T cell receptor beta chains from one sample sequenced in a study of blood T cell repertoires in COVID-19. Produced via immunoSEQ multiplex PCR; TCRdb's table is partial and in-frame only. This sample has 200,000 to 300,000 clones, with about four fifths found just once. Sequenced input: peripheral blood. The receptors come from an elderly woman with COVID-19, enrolled during active disease.

The gene calls are TRBV7-2 and TRBJ2-1; TRBD1 might be the D (5 bases). Germline assignment: CDR1 SGHTA and CDR2 FQGNSA. The V end was cut by 4 bases, the J end by 0 bases, with 16 bases between. The CDR3 is 17 amino acids. This CDR3 reads CASSSQVGKSSYNEQFF. In DNA, the CDR3 is TGTGCCAGCAGCTCACAGGTGGGAAAGAGCTCCTACAATGAGCAGTTCTTC.

This chain joins TRBV5-1 and TRBJ2-1, with TRBD2 matching over 15 bases. The V and J ends lost 4 bases and 4 bases, in that order; junction bases with no gene match: 6. CDR1 is SGHRS and CDR2 is YFSETQ in the germline V gene. This CDR3 has 17 residues. For the CDR3, the DNA is TGCGCCAGCAGCAGGACTAGCGGGAGGGGCGGGTACAATGAGCAGTTCTTC. This gives the protein CASSRTSGRGGYNEQFF.

This sequence joins TRBV19 and TRBJ1-1, with D tentatively TRBD1 (6 bases). Trimming stripped 7 bases from V and 1 base from J, with 13 bases between. The CDR3 runs to 14 residues. The germline V gene encodes CDR1 LNHDA and CDR2 SQIVND (reference sequence). CDR3 region: CASTPWGQNTEAFF. CDR3 DNA: TGTGCCAGTACCCCATGGGGACAGAACACTGAAGCTTTCTTT.

V is TRBV10-3 and J is TRBJ1-1, with TRBD1 identical over 9 bases. Germline V lookup: CDR1 ENHRY, CDR2 SYGVKD. Germline trimming cut 6 bases from V and 4 bases from J; bases unmatched to any gene: 6. The CDR3 consists of 14 residues. CDR3 residues: CAISETGGRTEAFF. For the CDR3, the DNA is TGTGCCATCAGCGAAACAGGGGGCCGCACTGAAGCTTTCTTT.

The chain has TRBV28 and TRBJ1-6; D unresolved. The CDR3 runs to 16 residues. V lost 2 bases to trimming and J lost 2 bases, with 10 bases between them. Per the germline V gene, CDR1 is MDHEN and CDR2 is SYDVKM. The CDR3 region has the DNA TGTGCCAGCAGTTTAAGCTCGTCTGCCTATAATTCACCCCTCCACTTT. Translated, it gives CASSLSSSAYNSPLHF.